This T cell receptor beta chain was obtained from a study of Ad26.COV2.S vaccination and SARS-CoV-2 variants. Study-level information: The authors gave Ad26.COV2.S intramuscularly, either once or twice 56 days apart.

Findings of the study overall: Breadth, reportedly substantial, characterized the spike-specific CD8+ and CD4+ T cell responses after vaccination.

In the case of this clone: Its antigen is still unknown.

Unmatched junction bases numbered 11, after V lost 6 bases and J lost 3 bases. Germline V CDR1 and CDR2: MGHRA, YSYEKL. This CDR3 is built from 16 residues. Assay: immunoSEQ multiplex PCR; the TCRdb copy retains only in-frame clones and omits some. The sample lists about 350,000 clones; around 89% were seen once. Treatment meaning: 15 to 20 received Ad26.COV2.S at low or high dose, single or two shots; 5 received placebo; per-sample allocation not given. Specimen acquisition occurred on day 63 following the initial vaccine or placebo injection. V and J are TRBV4-1 and TRBJ2-1, with 7 bases matching TRBD1. The sequences come from peripheral blood, collected in a trial of Ad26.COV2.S vaccine versus placebo. The clonotype comes from a person between 18 and 60 years old who received the Ad26.COV2.S COVID-19 vaccine or a placebo. The CDR3 DNA sequence: TGCGCCAGCAGACCTAACAGGGGAATCAGCTACAATGAGCAGTTCTTC. It translates to CASRPNRGISYNEQFF.